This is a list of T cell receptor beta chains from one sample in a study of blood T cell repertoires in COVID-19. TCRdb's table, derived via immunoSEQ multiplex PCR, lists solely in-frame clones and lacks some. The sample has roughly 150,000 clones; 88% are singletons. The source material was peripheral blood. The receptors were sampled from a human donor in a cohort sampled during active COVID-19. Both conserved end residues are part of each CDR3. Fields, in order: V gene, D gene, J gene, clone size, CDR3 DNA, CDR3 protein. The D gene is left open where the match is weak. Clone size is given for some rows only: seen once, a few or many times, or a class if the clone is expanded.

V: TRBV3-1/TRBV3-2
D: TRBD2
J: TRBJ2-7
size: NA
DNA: TGTGCCAGCAGCCGGAGCGGGGACGCCTACGAGCAGTACTTC
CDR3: CASSRSGDAYEQYF

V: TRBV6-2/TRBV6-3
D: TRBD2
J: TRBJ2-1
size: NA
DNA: TGTGCCAGCAGTTACGAGAGCGGGGGCGGGAATGAGCAGTTCTTC
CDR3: CASSYESGGGNEQFF

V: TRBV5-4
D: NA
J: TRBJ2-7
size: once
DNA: TGTGCCAGCAGCTCACTGGAGAACGAGCAGTACTTC
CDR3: CASSSLENEQYF

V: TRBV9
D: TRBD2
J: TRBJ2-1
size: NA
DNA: TGTGCCAGCAGCGTAACTAGCGGGGGGGCCAATGAGCAGTTCTTC
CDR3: CASSVTSGGANEQFF

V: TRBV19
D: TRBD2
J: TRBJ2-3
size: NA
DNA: TGTGCCAGTAGTACGGGACTAGCGGGGAGGGATACGCAGTATTTT
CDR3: CASSTGLAGRDTQYF

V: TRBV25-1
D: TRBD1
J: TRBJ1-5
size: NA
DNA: TGTGCCAGCAGTCGGACAGGGGACAATCAGCCCCAGCATTTT
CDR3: CASSRTGDNQPQHF

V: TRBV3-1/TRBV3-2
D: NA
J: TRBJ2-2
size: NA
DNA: TGTGCCAGCAGCCAAGATGTGGGCAGACCCCGCACCGGGGAGCTGTTTTTT
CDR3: CASSQDVGRPRTGELFF

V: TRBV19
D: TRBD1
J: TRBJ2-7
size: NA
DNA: TGTGCCAGTAGTAAGCGGGACAGGGAATACGAGCAGTACTTC
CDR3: CASSKRDREYEQYF

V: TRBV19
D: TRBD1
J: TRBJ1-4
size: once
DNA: TGTGCCAGTAGGGGGACAGGGAGGGATCCTAATGAAAAACTGTTTTTT
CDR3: CASRGTGRDPNEKLFF

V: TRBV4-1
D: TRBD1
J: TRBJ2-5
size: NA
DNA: TGCGCCAGCAGCCAAGAGGACAGGGGAGAGACCCAGTACTTC
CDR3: CASSQEDRGETQYF

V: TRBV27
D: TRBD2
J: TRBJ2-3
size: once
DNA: TGTGCCAGCAGTTTAGGGACTAGCGGTGGCACAGATACGCAGTATTTT
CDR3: CASSLGTSGGTDTQYF

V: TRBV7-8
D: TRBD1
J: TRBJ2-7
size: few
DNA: TGTGCCAGCAGCTTAATGGAACAGGGGATCGGCGAGCAGTACTTC
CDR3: CASSLMEQGIGEQYF

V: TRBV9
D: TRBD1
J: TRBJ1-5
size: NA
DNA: TGTGCCAGCAGCCCCACAGGGGATGGTCAGCCCCAGCATTTT
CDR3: CASSPTGDGQPQHF

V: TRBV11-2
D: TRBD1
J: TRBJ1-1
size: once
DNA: TGTGCCAGCAGCTTACAGGGGGGAAGAACTGAAGCTTTCTTT
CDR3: CASSLQGGRTEAFF

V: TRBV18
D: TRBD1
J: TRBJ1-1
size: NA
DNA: TGTGCCAGCTCACCCCAGACAGGGAAAAACACTGAAGCTTTCTTT
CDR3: CASSPQTGKNTEAFF

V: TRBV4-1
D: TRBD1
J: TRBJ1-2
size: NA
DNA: TGCGCCAGCAGCCATCCCGGGACAGGGGGATATGGCTACACCTTC
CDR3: CASSHPGTGGYGYTF

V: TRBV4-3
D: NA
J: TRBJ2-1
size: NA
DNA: TGCGCCAGCAGCCAAGAATCTGTGGCCCGCTACAATGAGCAGTTCTTC
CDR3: CASSQESVARYNEQFF

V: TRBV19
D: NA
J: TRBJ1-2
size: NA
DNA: TGTGCCAGTAGCCAGGATTTTGGCTACACCTTC
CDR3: CASSQDFGYTF

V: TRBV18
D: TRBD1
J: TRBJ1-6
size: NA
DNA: TGTGCCAGCTCACCACCAGGAGGGGGCAATTCACCCCTCCACTTT
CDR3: CASSPPGGGNSPLHF

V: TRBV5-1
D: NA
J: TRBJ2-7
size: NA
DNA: TGCGCCAGCAGCTTGGATGTGGGAAGGGGCTACGAGCAGTACTTC
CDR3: CASSLDVGRGYEQYF

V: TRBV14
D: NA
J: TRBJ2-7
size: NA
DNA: TGTGCCAGCAGCCTCAAGCCGGGGAACTACGAGCAGTACTTC
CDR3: CASSLKPGNYEQYF

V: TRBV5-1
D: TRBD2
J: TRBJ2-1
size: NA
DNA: TGCGCCAGCAGCTTGGGGGCCTTAGCGGGGGGCGAACTCAATGAGCAGTTCTTC
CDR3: CASSLGALAGGELNEQFF

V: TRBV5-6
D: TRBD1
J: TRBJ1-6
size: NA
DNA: TGTGCCAGCAGCTTGCCCTGGACAGGTCGGCGGTCACCCCTCCACTTT
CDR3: CASSLPWTGRRSPLHF

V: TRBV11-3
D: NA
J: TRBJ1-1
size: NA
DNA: TGTGCCAGCAGCTTACAGGGGAACACTGAAGCTTTCTTT
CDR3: CASSLQGNTEAFF

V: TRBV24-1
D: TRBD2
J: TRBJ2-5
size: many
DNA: TGTGCCACCAGTGATCAGCGTGGGGGGGTAGAGACCCAGTACTTC
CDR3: CATSDQRGGVETQYF

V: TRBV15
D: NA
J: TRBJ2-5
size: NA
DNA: TGTGCCACCAGCAGGATGGCCGCCCTGACTGGCTTGAGAGAGACCCAGTACTTC
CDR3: CATSRMAALTGLRETQYF

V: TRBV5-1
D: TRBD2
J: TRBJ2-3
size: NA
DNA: TGCGCCAGCAGCTTTGGGACTAGCGGGATAGCAGATACGCAGTATTTT
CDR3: CASSFGTSGIADTQYF

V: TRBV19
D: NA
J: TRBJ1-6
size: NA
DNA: TGTGCCAGTAGTATTGGGACAAGGATGTCCTATAATTCACCCCTCCACTTT
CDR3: CASSIGTRMSYNSPLHF

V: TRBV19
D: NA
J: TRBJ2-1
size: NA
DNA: TGTGCCAGTAGCAGCCCCGCGGGGCTGTACAATGAGCAGTTCTTC
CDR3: CASSSPAGLYNEQFF

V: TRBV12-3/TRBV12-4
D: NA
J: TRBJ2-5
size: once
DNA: TGTGCCAGGCCTCCGGGGGAAGAGACCCAGTACTTC
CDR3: CARPPGEETQYF

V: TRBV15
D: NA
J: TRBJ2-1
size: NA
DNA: TGTGCCGTGGGGCTCTACAATGAGCAGTTCTTC
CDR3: CAVGLYNEQFF